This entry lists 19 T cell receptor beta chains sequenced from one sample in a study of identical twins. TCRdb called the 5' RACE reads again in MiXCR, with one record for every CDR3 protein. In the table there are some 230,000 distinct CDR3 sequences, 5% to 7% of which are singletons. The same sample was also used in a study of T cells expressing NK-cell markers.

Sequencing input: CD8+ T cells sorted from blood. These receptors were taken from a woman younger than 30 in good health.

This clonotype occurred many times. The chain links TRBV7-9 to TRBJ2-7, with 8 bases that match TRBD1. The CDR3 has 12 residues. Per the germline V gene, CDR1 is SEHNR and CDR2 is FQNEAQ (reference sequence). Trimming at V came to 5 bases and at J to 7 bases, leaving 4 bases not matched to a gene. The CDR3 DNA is TGTGCCAGCAGCCCCCAGGGGGCTGAGCAGTACTTC. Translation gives CASSPQGAEQYF.

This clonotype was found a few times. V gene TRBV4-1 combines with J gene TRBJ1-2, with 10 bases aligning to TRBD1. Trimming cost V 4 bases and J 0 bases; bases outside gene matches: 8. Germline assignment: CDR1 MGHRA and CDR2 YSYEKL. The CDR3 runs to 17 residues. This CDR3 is CASSLSGQGTANYGYTF. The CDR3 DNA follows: TGCGCCAGCAGCCTCTCGGGACAGGGGACGGCTAACTATGGCTACACCTTC.

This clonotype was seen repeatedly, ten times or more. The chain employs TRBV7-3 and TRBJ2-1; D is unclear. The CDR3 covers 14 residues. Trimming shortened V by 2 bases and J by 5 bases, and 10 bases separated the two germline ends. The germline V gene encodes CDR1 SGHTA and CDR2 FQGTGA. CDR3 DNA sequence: TGTGCCAGCAGCTTAGGTGGGGTGCACAATGAGCAGTTCTTC. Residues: CASSLGGVHNEQFF.

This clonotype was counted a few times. In DNA form, the CDR3 reads TGTGCCAGCAGCTTACCCCGGGGCGTTCAGCCCCAGCATTTT. Protein product: CASSLPRGVQPQHF. V gene TRBV7-9 combines with J gene TRBJ1-5, with D possibly TRBD1 on 5 matching bases. The CDR3 extends over 14 amino acids. The V end lost 2 bases, the J end lost 6 bases, and 11 bases lay between the germline ends. The germline gives CDR1 SEHNR, CDR2 FQNEAQ (reference sequence).

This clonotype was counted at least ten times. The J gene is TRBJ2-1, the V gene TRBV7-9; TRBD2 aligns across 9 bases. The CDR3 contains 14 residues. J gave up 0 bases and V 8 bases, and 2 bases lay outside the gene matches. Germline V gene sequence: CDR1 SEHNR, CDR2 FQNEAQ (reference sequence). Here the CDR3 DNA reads TGTGCCAGCCTTAGCGGGAGCTCCTACAATGAGCAGTTCTTC. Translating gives CASLSGSSYNEQFF. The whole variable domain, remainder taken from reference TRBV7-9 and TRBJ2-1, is DTGVSQNPRHKITKRGQNVTFRCDPISEHNRLYWYRQTLGQGPEFLTYFQNEAQLEKSRLLSDRFSAERPKGSFSTLEIQRTEQGDSAMYLCASLSGSSYNEQFFGPGTRLTVL.

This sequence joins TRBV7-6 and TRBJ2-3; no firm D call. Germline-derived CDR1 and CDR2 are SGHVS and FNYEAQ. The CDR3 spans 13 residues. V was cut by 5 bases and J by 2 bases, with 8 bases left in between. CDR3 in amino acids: CASSRYPTDTQYF. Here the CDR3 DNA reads TGTGCCAGCAGCCGCTACCCCACAGATACGCAGTATTTT. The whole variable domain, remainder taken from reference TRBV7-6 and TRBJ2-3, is GAGVSQSPRYKVTKRGQDVALRCDPISGHVSLYWYRQALGQGPEFLTYFNYEAQQDKSGLPNDRFSAERPEGSISTLTIQRTEQRDSAMYRCASSRYPTDTQYFGPGTRLTVL.

This CDR3 reads CASKLRGGEQYF. DNA for the CDR3: TGTGCCAGCAAACTAAGGGGTGGGGAGCAGTACTTC. The J gene is TRBJ2-7, the V gene TRBV3-1; tentative D call: TRBD1 (5 bases). CDR1 LGHDT and CDR2 YNNKEL come from the germline V gene (reference sequence). V was trimmed by 7 bases and J by 7 bases, leaving 14 bases between them. The CDR3 extends over 12 amino acids.

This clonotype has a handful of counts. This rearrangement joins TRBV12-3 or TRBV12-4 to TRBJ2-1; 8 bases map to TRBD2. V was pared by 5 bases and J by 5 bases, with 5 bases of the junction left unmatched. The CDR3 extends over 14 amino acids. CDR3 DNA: TGTGCCAGCAGTAGAACTAGCGGAAACAATGAGCAGTTCTTC. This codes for CASSRTSGNNEQFF.

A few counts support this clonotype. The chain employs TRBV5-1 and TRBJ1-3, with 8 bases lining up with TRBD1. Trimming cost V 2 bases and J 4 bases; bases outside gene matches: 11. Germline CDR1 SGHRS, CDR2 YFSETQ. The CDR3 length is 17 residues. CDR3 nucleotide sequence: TGCGCCAGCAGCTTTAAACCGGGACAGGTATCAGGAAACACCATATATTTT. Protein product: CASSFKPGQVSGNTIYF.

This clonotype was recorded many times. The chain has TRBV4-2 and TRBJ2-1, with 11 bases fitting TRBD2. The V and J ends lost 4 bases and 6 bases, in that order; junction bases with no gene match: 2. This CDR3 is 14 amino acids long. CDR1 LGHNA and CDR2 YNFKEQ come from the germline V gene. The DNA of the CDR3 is TGTGCCAGCAGCCGGGGACTAGCGGCCAATGAGCAGTTCTTC. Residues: CASSRGLAANEQFF.

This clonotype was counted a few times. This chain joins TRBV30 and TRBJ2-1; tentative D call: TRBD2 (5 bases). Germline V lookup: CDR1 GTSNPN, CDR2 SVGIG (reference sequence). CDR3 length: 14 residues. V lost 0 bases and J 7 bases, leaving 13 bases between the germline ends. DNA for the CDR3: TGTGCCTGGAGTGTACTAGGACTCAGTAATGAGCAGTTCTTC. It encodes CAWSVLGLSNEQFF.

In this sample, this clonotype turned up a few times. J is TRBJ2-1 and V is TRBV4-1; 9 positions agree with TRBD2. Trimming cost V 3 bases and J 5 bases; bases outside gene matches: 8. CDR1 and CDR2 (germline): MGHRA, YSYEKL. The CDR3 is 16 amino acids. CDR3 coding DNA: TGCGCCAGCAGCCAGGAACTAGCGGGTAGTGACAATGAGCAGTTCTTC. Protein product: CASSQELAGSDNEQFF.

CDR3 bases: TGTGCCAGCAGTTACGGTGTCGGGCCCTACGAGCAGTACTTC. Encoded protein: CASSYGVGPYEQYF. The genes are TRBV6-2 or TRBV6-3 and TRBJ2-7, with unresolved D. The germline V and J ends were trimmed by 2 bases and 2 bases, with 10 bases remaining between them. The CDR3 totals 14 residues. CDR1 is MNHEY, CDR2 SVGEGT, per germline.

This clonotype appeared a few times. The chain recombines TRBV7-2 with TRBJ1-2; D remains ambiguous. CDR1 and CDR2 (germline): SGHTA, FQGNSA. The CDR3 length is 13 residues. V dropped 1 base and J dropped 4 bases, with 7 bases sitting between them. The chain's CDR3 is CASSLGVVYGYTF. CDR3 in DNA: TGTGCCAGCAGCTTAGGTGTTGTCTATGGCTACACCTTC.

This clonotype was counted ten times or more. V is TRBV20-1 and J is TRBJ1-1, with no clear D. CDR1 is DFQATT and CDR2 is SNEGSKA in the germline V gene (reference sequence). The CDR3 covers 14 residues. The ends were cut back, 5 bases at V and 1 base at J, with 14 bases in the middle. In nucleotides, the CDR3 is TGCAGTGCTCCCCGCCCTTCTTCGAACACTGAAGCTTTCTTT. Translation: CSAPRPSSNTEAFF.

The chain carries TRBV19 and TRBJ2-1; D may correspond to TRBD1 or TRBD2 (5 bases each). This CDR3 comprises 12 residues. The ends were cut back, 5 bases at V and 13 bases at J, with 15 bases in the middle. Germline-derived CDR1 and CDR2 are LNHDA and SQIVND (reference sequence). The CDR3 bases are TGTGCCAGTAGTGCCCCGGGACCTAACCAGTTCTTC. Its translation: CASSAPGPNQFF.

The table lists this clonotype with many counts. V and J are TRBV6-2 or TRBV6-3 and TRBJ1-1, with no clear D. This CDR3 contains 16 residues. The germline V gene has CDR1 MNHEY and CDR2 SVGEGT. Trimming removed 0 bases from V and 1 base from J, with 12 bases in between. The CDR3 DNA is TGTGCCAGCAGTTACTCAAGGCAGGCGTCGAACACTGAAGCTTTCTTT. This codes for CASSYSRQASNTEAFF.

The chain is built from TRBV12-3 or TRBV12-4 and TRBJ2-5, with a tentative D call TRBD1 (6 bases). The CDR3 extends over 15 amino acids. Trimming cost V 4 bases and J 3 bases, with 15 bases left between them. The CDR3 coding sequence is TGTGCCAGCAGTTCGGGGCTGGACAGCGAAGAGACCCAGTACTTC. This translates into CASSSGLDSEETQYF.

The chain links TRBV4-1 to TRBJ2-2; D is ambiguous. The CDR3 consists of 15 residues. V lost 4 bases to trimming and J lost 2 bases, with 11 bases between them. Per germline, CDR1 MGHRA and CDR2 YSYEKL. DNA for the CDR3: TGCGCCAGCAGCCGCCGGGCCCAAAACACCGGGGAGCTGTTTTTT. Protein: CASSRRAQNTGELFF.